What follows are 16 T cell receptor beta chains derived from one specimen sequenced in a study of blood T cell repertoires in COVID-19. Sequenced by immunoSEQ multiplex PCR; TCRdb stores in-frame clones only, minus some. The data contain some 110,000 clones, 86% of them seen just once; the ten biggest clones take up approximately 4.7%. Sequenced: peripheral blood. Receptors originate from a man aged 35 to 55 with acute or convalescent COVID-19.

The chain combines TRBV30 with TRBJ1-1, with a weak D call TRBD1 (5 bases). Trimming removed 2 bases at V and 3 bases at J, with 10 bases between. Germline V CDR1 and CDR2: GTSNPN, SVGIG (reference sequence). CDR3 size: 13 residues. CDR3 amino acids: CAWSPTGYTEAFF. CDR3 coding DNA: TGTGCCTGGAGTCCTACAGGTTACACTGAAGCTTTCTTT.

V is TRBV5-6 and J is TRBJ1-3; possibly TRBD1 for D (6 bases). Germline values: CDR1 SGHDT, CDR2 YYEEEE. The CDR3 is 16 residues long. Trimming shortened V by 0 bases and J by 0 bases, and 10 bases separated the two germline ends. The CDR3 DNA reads TGTGCCAGCAGCTTGGCGGGACACAGCTCTGGAAACACCATATATTTT. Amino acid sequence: CASSLAGHSSGNTIYF.

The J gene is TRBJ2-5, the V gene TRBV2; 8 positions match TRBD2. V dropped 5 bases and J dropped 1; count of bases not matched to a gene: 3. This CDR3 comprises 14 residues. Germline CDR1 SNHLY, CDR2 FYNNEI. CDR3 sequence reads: CASSLLAVQETQYF. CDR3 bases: TGTGCCAGCAGTCTACTAGCGGTCCAAGAGACCCAGTACTTC.

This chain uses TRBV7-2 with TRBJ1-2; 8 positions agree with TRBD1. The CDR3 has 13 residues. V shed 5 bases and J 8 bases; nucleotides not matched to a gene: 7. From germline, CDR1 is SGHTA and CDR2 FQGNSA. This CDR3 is CASSGGQGPGYTF. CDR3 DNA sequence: TGTGCCAGCAGCGGAGGACAGGGACCCGGCTACACCTTC. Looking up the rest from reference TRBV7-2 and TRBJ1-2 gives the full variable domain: GAGVSQSPSNKVTEKGKDVELRCDPISGHTALYWYRQSLGQGLEFLIYFQGNSAPDKSGLPSDRFSAERTGGSVSTLTIQRTQQEDSAVYLCASSGGQGPGYTFGSGTRLTVV.

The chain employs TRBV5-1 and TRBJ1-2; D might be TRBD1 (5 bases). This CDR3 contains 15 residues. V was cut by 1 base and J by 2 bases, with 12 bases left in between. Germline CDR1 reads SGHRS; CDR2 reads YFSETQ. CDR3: CASSLYGASNYGYTF. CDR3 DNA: TGCGCCAGCAGCTTGTATGGGGCTTCGAACTATGGCTACACCTTC. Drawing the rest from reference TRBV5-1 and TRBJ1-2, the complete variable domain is KAGVTQTPRYLIKTRGQQVTLSCSPISGHRSVSWYQQTPGQGLQFLFEYFSETQRNKGNFPGRFSGRQFSNSRSEMNVSTLELGDSALYLCASSLYGASNYGYTFGSGTRLTVV.

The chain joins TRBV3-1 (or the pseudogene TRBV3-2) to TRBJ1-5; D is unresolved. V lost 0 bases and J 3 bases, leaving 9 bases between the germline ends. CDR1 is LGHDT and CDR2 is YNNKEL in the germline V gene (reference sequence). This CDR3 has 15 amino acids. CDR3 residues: CASSQDPGYNQPQHF. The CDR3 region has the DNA TGTGCCAGCAGCCAAGACCCGGGGTACAATCAGCCCCAGCATTTT.

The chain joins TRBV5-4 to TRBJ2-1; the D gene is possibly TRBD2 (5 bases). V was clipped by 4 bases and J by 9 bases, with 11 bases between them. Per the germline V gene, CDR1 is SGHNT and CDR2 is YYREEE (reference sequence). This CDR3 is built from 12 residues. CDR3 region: CASSKLGSEQFF. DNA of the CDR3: TGTGCCAGCAGCAAACTAGGTAGTGAGCAGTTCTTC.

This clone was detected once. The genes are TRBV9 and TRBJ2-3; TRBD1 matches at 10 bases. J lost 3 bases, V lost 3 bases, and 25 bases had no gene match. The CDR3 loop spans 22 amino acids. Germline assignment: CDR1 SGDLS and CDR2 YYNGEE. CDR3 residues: CASSATMGQGRGTALGTDTQYF. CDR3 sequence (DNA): TGTGCCAGCAGCGCTACCATGGGACAGGGGAGGGGTACAGCACTGGGTACAGATACGCAGTATTTT.

The CDR3 sequence: CASSESPEGAETQYF. The CDR3 nucleotides read TGTGCCAGCAGCGAGAGCCCGGAGGGGGCAGAGACCCAGTACTTC. The chain joins TRBV9 to TRBJ2-5; a weak D match, TRBD1 (7 bases). The CDR3 runs to 15 residues. Trimming cost V 3 bases and J 4 bases, with 16 bases left between them. CDR1 and CDR2 from the germline V gene are SGDLS and YYNGEE.

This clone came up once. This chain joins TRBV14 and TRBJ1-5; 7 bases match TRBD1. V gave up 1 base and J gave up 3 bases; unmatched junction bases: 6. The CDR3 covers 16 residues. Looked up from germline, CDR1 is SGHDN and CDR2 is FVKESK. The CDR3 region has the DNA TGTGCCAGCAGCCAAGGACAGGGTTTCGACAATCAGCCCCAGCATTTT. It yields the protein CASSQGQGFDNQPQHF.

CDR3 bases: TGTGCCAGCAGCCAGGACACCTCCGCGCGGGGTGAAAAACTGTTTTTT. This gives the protein CASSQDTSARGEKLFF. V gene TRBV7-6 combines with J gene TRBJ1-4, with a possible D match to TRBD1 (5 bases). The V end lost 5 bases, the J end lost 7 bases, and 20 bases lay between the germline ends. Germline values: CDR1 SGHVS, CDR2 FNYEAQ. This CDR3 region has 16 residues. The whole variable domain, filled in from reference TRBV7-6 and TRBJ1-4, reads GAGVSQSPRYKVTKRGQDVALRCDPISGHVSLYWYRQALGQGPEFLTYFNYEAQQDKSGLPNDRFSAERPEGSISTLTIQRTEQRDSAMYRCASSQDTSARGEKLFFGSGTQLSVL.

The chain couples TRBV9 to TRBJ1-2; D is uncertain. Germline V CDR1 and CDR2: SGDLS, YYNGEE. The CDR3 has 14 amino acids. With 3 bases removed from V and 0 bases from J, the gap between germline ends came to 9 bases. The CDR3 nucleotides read TGTGCCAGCAGCGCCGGTAGAGCTAACTATGGCTACACCTTC. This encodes CASSAGRANYGYTF.

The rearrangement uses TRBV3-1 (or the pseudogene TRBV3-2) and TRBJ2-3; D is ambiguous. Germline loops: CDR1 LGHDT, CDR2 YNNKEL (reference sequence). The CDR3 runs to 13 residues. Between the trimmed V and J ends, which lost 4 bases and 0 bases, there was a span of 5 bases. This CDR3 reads CASSPSSTDTQYF. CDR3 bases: TGTGCCAGCAGCCCGAGTAGCACAGATACGCAGTATTTT.

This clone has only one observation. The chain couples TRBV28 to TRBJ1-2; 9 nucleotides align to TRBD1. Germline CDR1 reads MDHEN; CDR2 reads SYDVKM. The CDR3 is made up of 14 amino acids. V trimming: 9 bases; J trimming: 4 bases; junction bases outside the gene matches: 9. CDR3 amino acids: CASNLQGASYGYTF. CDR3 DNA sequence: TGTGCCAGTAACCTACAGGGGGCAAGCTATGGCTACACCTTC.

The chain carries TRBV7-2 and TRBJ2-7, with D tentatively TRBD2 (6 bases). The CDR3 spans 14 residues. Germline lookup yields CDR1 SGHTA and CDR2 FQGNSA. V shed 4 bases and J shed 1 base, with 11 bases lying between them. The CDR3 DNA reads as TGTGCCAGCAGCTCGCGCGGGATTTCCTACGAGCAGTACTTC. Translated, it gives CASSSRGISYEQYF.

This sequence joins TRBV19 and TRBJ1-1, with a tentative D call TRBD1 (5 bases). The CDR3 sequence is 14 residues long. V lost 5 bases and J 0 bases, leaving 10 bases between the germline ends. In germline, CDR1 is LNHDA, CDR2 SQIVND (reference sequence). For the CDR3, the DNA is TGTGCCAGTAGTCAGGGCCCGATGAACACTGAAGCTTTCTTT. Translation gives CASSQGPMNTEAFF.